This passage covers 27 T cell receptor beta chains from one sample sequenced in a study of CD8 T cells in ankylosing spondylitis. TCRdb independently ran MiXCR on the 5' RACE reads; one entry per CDR3 protein. The sample holds 150,000 or so distinct CDR3 sequences, around a third seen once. The source material was synovial fluid, either unsorted or a sorted T cell fraction (not recorded which). The origin of the receptors is a male donor with ankylosing spondylitis.

This clonotype was seen many times. The chain joins TRBV10-3 to TRBJ1-1, with D uncertain. V lost 7 bases and J 10 bases, leaving 25 bases between the germline ends. Germline-derived CDR1 and CDR2 are ENHRY and SYGVKD. This CDR3 is built from 15 residues. For the CDR3, the DNA is TGTGCCATCAAGGGATCAGCCGGGCCCAACCAACCAGCTTTCTTT. Amino acid sequence: CAIKGSAGPNQPAFF.

There are a few counts of this clonotype. The chain is built from TRBV29-1 and TRBJ2-1, with TRBD1 as a possible D gene (5 bases). The CDR3 contains 12 residues. Germline assignment: CDR1 SQVTM and CDR2 ANQGSEA. With 7 bases removed from V and 0 bases from J, the gap between germline ends came to 7 bases. The CDR3 here is CSARVSYNEQFF. For the CDR3, the DNA is TGCAGCGCCAGGGTCTCCTACAATGAGCAGTTCTTC.

CDR3 protein: CSARQGQGLSRNEQFF. The CDR3 coding sequence is TGCAGTGCTAGACAAGGTCAGGGCCTTTCGAGGAATGAGCAGTTCTTC. The chain has TRBV20-1 and TRBJ2-1; TRBD1 might be the D (5 bases). Between the trimmed V and J ends, which lost 2 bases and 7 bases, there was a span of 21 bases. The CDR3 is made up of 16 amino acids. Looked up from germline, CDR1 is DFQATT and CDR2 is SNEGSKA (reference sequence).

This clonotype was picked up many times. The gene calls are TRBV10-3 and TRBJ2-1; 12 bases fit TRBD2. With 8 bases clipped from V and 4 bases from J, the junction kept 6 bases outside the gene matches. Germline-derived CDR1 and CDR2 are ENHRY and SYGVKD. CDR3 size: 15 residues. CDR3 in amino acids: CAIRRLAGAYNEQFF. The CDR3 nucleotides are TGTGCCATCCGCAGACTAGCGGGAGCGTACAATGAGCAGTTCTTC.

This clonotype showed up just a few times. This sequence joins TRBV12-3 or TRBV12-4 and TRBJ1-5; D is unresolved. V lost 6 bases, J lost 1 base, and 7 bases lay in between. The CDR3 totals 13 residues. The CDR3 DNA follows: TGTGCCAGCAGAGAATGGAGCAATCAGCCCCAGCATTTT. It is translated as CASREWSNQPQHF.

The chain joins TRBV3-1 to TRBJ1-2, with TRBD1 matching over 7 bases. V lost 4 bases, J lost 4 bases, and 6 bases stayed unmatched. Germline V gives CDR1 LGHDT, CDR2 YNNKEL (reference sequence). This CDR3 has 14 residues. CDR3 bases: TGTGCCAGCAGCCCCAGACAGGGACTCTATGGCTACACCTTC. Its translation is CASSPRQGLYGYTF.

This clonotype showed up just once. The chain combines TRBV4-1 with TRBJ2-1; 10 nucleotides line up with TRBD2. This CDR3 region has 15 residues. The V segment lost 1 base and the J segment 6 bases; nucleotides outside the gene matches: 3. The germline V gene has CDR1 MGHRA and CDR2 YSYEKL. DNA for the CDR3: TGCGCCAGCAGCCAAGGTTGGACTAGCGGCAATGAGCAGTTCTTC. Its protein is CASSQGWTSGNEQFF.

By sample fraction, this clonotype is medium-sized. The rearrangement joins TRBV6-5 to TRBJ1-5; D is undetermined. This CDR3 is built from 14 residues. Trimming removed 3 bases at V and 4 bases at J, with 10 bases between. Germline values: CDR1 MNHEY, CDR2 SVGAGI. The CDR3 nucleotides read TGTGCCAGCAGTTATGCACAGTTTAATCAGCCCCAGCATTTT. Translating it yields CASSYAQFNQPQHF.

This rearrangement joins TRBV11-2 to TRBJ2-1, with 8 bases identical to TRBD2. Per germline, CDR1 SGHAT and CDR2 FQNNGV. This CDR3 is built from 18 residues. J gave up 4 bases and V 1 base, and 12 bases lay outside the gene matches. CDR3 DNA sequence: TGTGCCAGCAGCTTAGTACTCGGTGCGGGAGGCGGGTACAATGAGCAGTTCTTC. Encoded protein: CASSLVLGAGGGYNEQFF. The entire variable domain, with the rest obtained from reference TRBV11-2 and TRBJ2-1, is as follows: EAGVAQSPRYKIIEKRQSVAFWCNPISGHATLYWYQQILGQGPKLLIQFQNNGVVDDSQLPKDRFSAERLKGVDSTLKIQPAKLEDSAVYLCASSLVLGAGGGYNEQFFGPGTRLTVL.

About this clonotype itself: It may be a read error: a sequence one base away is much more abundant. This chain joins TRBV20-1 and TRBJ2-7; D may be TRBD1 or TRBD2 (5 bases each). The CDR3 spans 13 residues. V lost 1 base and J lost 3, with 10 bases in between. CDR1 is DFQATT, CDR2 SNEGSKA, per germline (reference sequence). Here the CDR3 DNA reads TGCAGTGCTAGAGGGGACCGAGTCTACGAGCAGTACTTC. It encodes CSARGDRVYEQYF.

The rearrangement uses TRBV5-1 and TRBJ1-2, with TRBD1 matching 9 bases. The germline V gene has CDR1 SGHRS and CDR2 YFSETQ. The CDR3 runs to 15 residues. Unmatched junction bases numbered 8, after V lost 4 bases and J lost 4 bases. The CDR3 nucleotides are TGCGCCAGCAGCCCGGGACAGGGAACATCCTATGGCTACACCTTC. It specifies CASSPGQGTSYGYTF.

This clonotype has only a few counts. The chain employs TRBV24-1 and TRBJ1-5; maybe TRBD1 (5 bases). Germline V CDR1 and CDR2: KGHDR, SFDVKD. Between the trimmed V and J ends, which lost 5 bases and 2 bases, there was a span of 15 bases. This CDR3 has 16 residues. The CDR3 spells CATSARGKGGNQPQHF. As DNA, the CDR3 is TGTGCCACCAGTGCCCGGGGGAAAGGCGGCAATCAGCCCCAGCATTTT.

There are a few counts of this clonotype. The rearrangement joins TRBV9 to TRBJ1-3; D is unresolved. This CDR3 has 15 amino acids. Trimming left V 0 bases short and J 0 bases short, with 7 bases between. In germline, CDR1 is SGDLS, CDR2 YYNGEE. In DNA form, the CDR3 reads TGTGCCAGCAGCGTAGAAGGGAGCTCTGGAAACACCATATATTTT. This codes for CASSVEGSSGNTIYF.

This clonotype came up many times. The V call is TRBV9, the J call TRBJ2-2; 15 bases map to TRBD2. Trimming at V came to 4 bases and at J to 4 bases, leaving 17 bases not matched to a gene. Germline values: CDR1 SGDLS, CDR2 YYNGEE. This CDR3 contains 21 residues. Written as DNA, the CDR3 is TGTGCCAGCAGCCTCCAGCCCGTCGGACTAGCGGGGGGGCCTGGCACCGGGGAGCTGTTTTTT. It encodes CASSLQPVGLAGGPGTGELFF.

This clonotype showed up just a few times. The CDR3 DNA is TGCGCCAGCAGCTGGGGCCGGACATCAGGTAACAATGAGCAGTTCTTC. This codes for CASSWGRTSGNNEQFF. V usage is TRBV5-1 and J usage is TRBJ2-1; perhaps TRBD1 as D (5 bases). The CDR3 extends over 16 amino acids. Germline CDR1 and CDR2: SGHRS and YFSETQ. V lost 3 bases and J lost 5, with 18 bases in between.

The table lists this clonotype with a few counts. V and J are TRBV5-4 and TRBJ2-1; D gene ambiguous. Trimming pared 1 base from V and 5 bases from J, leaving 10 bases between. The CDR3 is 14 residues long. Germline values: CDR1 SGHNT, CDR2 YYREEE (reference sequence). The CDR3 DNA follows: TGTGCCAGCAGCTTGTTGCTAGGTGACAATGAGCAGTTCTTC. Its protein product is CASSLLLGDNEQFF.

In its sample, this clonotype was seen many times. The gene calls are TRBV3-1 and TRBJ2-3; the D is unclear. V was shortened by 4 bases and J by 2 bases, with 10 bases between the two germline ends. Germline V gene sequence: CDR1 LGHDT, CDR2 YNNKEL (reference sequence). The CDR3 extends over 14 amino acids. The CDR3 DNA reads TGTGCCAGCAGCCTCGGGTACCTCACAGATACGCAGTATTTT. Amino acid sequence: CASSLGYLTDTQYF.

CDR3 amino acids: CAICPAQGGGRARTGELFF. Here the CDR3 DNA reads TGTGCCATCTGTCCGGCACAGGGTGGCGGGAGGGCCAGGACCGGGGAGCTGTTTTTT. V is TRBV12-3 or TRBV12-4 and J is TRBJ2-2; 9 positions agree with TRBD2. Losses at the gene ends were 10 bases for V and 5 bases for J; bases not matched to a gene: 23. The CDR3 has 19 residues.

This chain uses TRBV14 with TRBJ1-4; no reliable D call. Between the trimmed V and J ends, which lost 0 bases and 8 bases, there was a span of 7 bases. Germline-derived CDR1 and CDR2 are SGHDN and FVKESK. The length of the CDR3 is 13 residues. The CDR3 here is CASSQDRREKLFF. The CDR3 region has the DNA TGTGCCAGCAGCCAAGATCGCCGGGAAAAACTGTTTTTT. Full variable domain (outside the CDR3, taken from reference TRBV14 and TRBJ1-4): EAGVTQFPSHSVIEKGQTVTLRCDPISGHDNLYWYRRVMGKEIKFLLHFVKESKQDESGMPNNRFLAERTGGTYSTLKVQPAELEDSGVYFCASSQDRREKLFFGSGTQLSVL.

This clonotype was counted a few times. V usage is TRBV28 and J usage is TRBJ1-4; 8 nucleotides line up with TRBD1. The CDR3 consists of 14 residues. The J segment lost 11 bases and the V segment lost 5 bases, leaving 10 bases of the junction unmatched. Germline V gives CDR1 MDHEN, CDR2 SYDVKM. CDR3 amino acids: CASSPGQGDRKLFF. Written as DNA, the CDR3 is TGTGCCAGCAGTCCTGGACAGGGAGATAGGAAACTGTTTTTT.

This clonotype came up many times. This CDR3 is CASGQFSYNSPLHF. CDR3 DNA: TGTGCCAGCGGGCAGTTCTCCTATAATTCACCCCTCCACTTT. This chain joins TRBV13 and TRBJ1-6; D unclear. The CDR3 has 14 residues. V was pared by 8 bases and J by 0 bases, with 8 bases between. In germline, CDR1 is PRHDT, CDR2 FYEKMQ (reference sequence).

This clonotype was detected once. The rearrangement joins TRBV5-1 to TRBJ2-5; TRBD1 matches at 9 bases. Germline loops: CDR1 SGHRS, CDR2 YFSETQ. The CDR3 contains 16 residues. The junction had 8 bases not matched to a gene; V was cut back by 2 bases and J by 3 bases. CDR3 in amino acids: CASSFLPGQGKETQYF. CDR3 nucleotides: TGCGCCAGCAGCTTTTTACCGGGACAGGGAAAAGAGACCCAGTACTTC. The entire variable domain, with the rest obtained from reference TRBV5-1 and TRBJ2-5, is as follows: KAGVTQTPRYLIKTRGQQVTLSCSPISGHRSVSWYQQTPGQGLQFLFEYFSETQRNKGNFPGRFSGRQFSNSRSEMNVSTLELGDSALYLCASSFLPGQGKETQYFGPGTRLLVL.

The table lists this clonotype with a few counts. V is TRBV10-3 and J is TRBJ1-6; D is unresolved. The V gene's germline CDR1 is ENHRY and CDR2 SYGVKD. The CDR3 covers 15 residues. Trimming took 3 bases from V and 5 from J, leaving 11 bases between them. CDR3 protein: CAISEAQPHNSPLHF. DNA of the CDR3: TGTGCCATCAGTGAAGCACAGCCACATAATTCACCCCTCCACTTT.

J is TRBJ1-2 and V is TRBV20-1; D uncertain. V dropped 6 bases and J dropped 4 bases, with 15 bases sitting between them. The CDR3 has 13 amino acids. The germline gives CDR1 DFQATT, CDR2 SNEGSKA (reference sequence). The CDR3 protein is CSAPGVSSYGYTF. For the CDR3, the DNA is TGCAGTGCCCCTGGGGTCAGTTCCTATGGCTACACCTTC.

The table lists this clonotype with many counts. DNA for the CDR3: TGTGCCAGCAGCTTTGGCGGGTCCTCCTACGAGCAGTACTTC. Its protein is CASSFGGSSYEQYF. The chain links TRBV7-2 to TRBJ2-7, with TRBD2 as a possible D gene (5 bases). CDR1 SGHTA and CDR2 FQGNSA come from the germline V gene. V was trimmed by 3 bases and J by 0 bases, leaving 9 bases between them. This CDR3 contains 14 residues.

This clonotype was recorded a few times. The chain employs TRBV28 and TRBJ1-1, with D unclear. Trimming removed 8 bases from V and 4 bases from J, with 14 bases in between. The germline gives CDR1 MDHEN, CDR2 SYDVKM. CDR3 length: 13 amino acids. The chain's CDR3 is CASCSGGSTEAFF. The CDR3 bases are TGTGCCAGCTGCTCGGGAGGCTCCACTGAAGCTTTCTTT.

The chain couples TRBV4-1 to TRBJ2-3; D may match TRBD1 or TRBD2 (5 bases each). The CDR3 extends over 17 amino acids. V lost 1 base to trimming and J lost 3 bases, with 17 bases between them. Per the germline V gene, CDR1 is MGHRA and CDR2 is YSYEKL. Here the CDR3 reads CASSQGLRAAGTDTQYF. In DNA, the CDR3 is TGCGCCAGCAGCCAAGGATTGCGGGCCGCAGGGACAGATACGCAGTATTTT.